The clone carrying this T cell receptor (beta chain) was detected ten times or more. TCRdb independently ran MiXCR on the RACE reads; one entry per CDR3 protein. The sample consists of 340,000 or so distinct CDR3 sequences, around 7% of them appearing once. With 1 base removed from V and 9 bases from J, the gap between germline ends came to 13 bases. Germline loops: CDR1 LGHNA, CDR2 YSLEER. CDR3 length: 15 amino acids. This sample is part of a study of human T cells and chemical hapten exposure. Time point specified: patch test 1, 2 weeks after DPC sensitization. This sample's treatment: therapeutic diphenylcyclopropenone sensitization with weekly scalp DPC.

The sample consisted of whole blood, taken in connection with sensitization to the hapten diphenylcyclopropenone (DPC). This TCR was recovered from a woman between 18 and 29 years old with alopecia areata. Some clones in this sample may be carry-over from other donors' samples. The chain combines TRBV4-3 with TRBJ1-6; D gene uncertain. The CDR3 loop reads CASSQVGDLGSPLHF. Here the CDR3 DNA reads TGCGCCAGCAGCCAAGTCGGTGATTTGGGTTCACCCCTCCACTTT.